The 5 T cell receptor beta chains in this list originate from one sample, sequenced in a study of control samples from healthy donors and cancer patients. Clones were read by immunoSEQ multiplex PCR, and TCRdb kept only the in-frame ones, dropping some. The sample includes about 89,000 clones, roughly 86% seen only once; the top ten take around a fifth. Sequencing input: blood. All receptors come from a man under 40 in good health.

The genes are TRBV10-2 and TRBJ1-2; D unresolved. Between the trimmed V and J ends, which lost 5 bases and 4 bases, there was a span of 14 bases. CDR1 and CDR2 (germline): WSHSY, SAAADI. This CDR3 region has 14 residues. CDR3 sequence: CASSSSGRPYGYTF. The CDR3 bases are TGCGCCAGCAGTTCCAGCGGGAGACCCTATGGCTACACCTTC.

The CDR3: CATSDARGNYGYTF. The CDR3 nucleotides are TGTGCCACCAGTGATGCACGGGGAAACTATGGCTACACCTTC. This chain connects TRBV24-1 to TRBJ1-2; D unresolved. CDR3 length: 14 residues. The ends were cut back, 3 bases at V and 2 bases at J, with 9 bases in the middle. The germline V gene encodes CDR1 KGHDR and CDR2 SFDVKD.

The chain joins TRBV5-5 to TRBJ2-3; tentative D call: TRBD2 (6 bases). Per the germline V gene, CDR1 is SGHKS and CDR2 is YYEKEE (reference sequence). The CDR3 consists of 13 residues. The germline V and J ends were trimmed by 5 bases and 6 bases, with 13 bases remaining between them. CDR3 coding DNA: TGTGCCAGCAGGGGACTTTTAACCGATACGCAGTATTTT. This gives the protein CASRGLLTDTQYF.

The chain uses TRBV5-8 and TRBJ1-2; D possibly corresponds to TRBD1 (6 bases). Trimming stripped 4 bases from V and 8 bases from J, with 21 bases between. Germline loops: CDR1 SGHTS, CDR2 YDEGEE. The CDR3 loop spans 15 amino acids. CDR3 protein: CASSPSGTLGGGYTF. In DNA form, the CDR3 reads TGTGCCAGCAGCCCTTCCGGGACACTTGGCGGGGGCTACACCTTC.

The chain has TRBV7-9 and TRBJ2-2, with D unclear. Between the trimmed V and J ends, which lost 5 bases and 5 bases, there was a span of 12 bases. Germline V gene sequence: CDR1 SEHNR, CDR2 FQNEAQ (reference sequence). The CDR3 loop spans 14 amino acids. The CDR3 spells CASSPPDFTGELFF. The CDR3 nucleotides are TGTGCCAGCAGCCCCCCCGACTTTACCGGGGAGCTGTTTTTT.